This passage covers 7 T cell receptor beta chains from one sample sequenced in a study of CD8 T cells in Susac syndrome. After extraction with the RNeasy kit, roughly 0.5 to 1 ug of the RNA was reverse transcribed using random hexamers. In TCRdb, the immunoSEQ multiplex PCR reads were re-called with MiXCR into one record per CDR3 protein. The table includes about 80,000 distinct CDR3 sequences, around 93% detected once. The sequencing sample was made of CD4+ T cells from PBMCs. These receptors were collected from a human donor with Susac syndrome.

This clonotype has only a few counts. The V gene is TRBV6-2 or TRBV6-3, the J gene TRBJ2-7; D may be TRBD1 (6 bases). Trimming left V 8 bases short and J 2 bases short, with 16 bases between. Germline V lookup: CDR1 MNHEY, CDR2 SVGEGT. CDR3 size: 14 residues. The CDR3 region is CASLSQGTAYEQYF. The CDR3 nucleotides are TGTGCCAGCCTATCCCAGGGGACCGCCTACGAGCAGTACTTC.

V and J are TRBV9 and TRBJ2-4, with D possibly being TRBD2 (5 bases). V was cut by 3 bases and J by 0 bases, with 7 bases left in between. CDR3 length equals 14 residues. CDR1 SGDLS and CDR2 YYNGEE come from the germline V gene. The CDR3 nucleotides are TGTGCCAGCAGCGGGACTGTAGCCAAAAACATTCAGTACTTC. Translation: CASSGTVAKNIQYF.

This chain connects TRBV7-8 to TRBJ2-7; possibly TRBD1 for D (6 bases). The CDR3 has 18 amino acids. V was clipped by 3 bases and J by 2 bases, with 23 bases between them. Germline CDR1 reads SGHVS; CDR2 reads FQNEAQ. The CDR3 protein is CASSLVAGRDTFTYEQYF. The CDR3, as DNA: TGTGCCAGCAGCTTGGTAGCAGGTCGGGACACATTTACCTACGAGCAGTACTTC.

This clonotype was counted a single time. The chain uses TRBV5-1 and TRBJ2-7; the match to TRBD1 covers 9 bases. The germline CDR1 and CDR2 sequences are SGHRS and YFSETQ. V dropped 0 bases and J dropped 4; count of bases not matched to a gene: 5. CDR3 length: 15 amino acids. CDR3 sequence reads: CASSLGDRVFYEQYF. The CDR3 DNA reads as TGCGCCAGCAGCTTGGGGGACAGGGTTTTTTACGAGCAGTACTTC.

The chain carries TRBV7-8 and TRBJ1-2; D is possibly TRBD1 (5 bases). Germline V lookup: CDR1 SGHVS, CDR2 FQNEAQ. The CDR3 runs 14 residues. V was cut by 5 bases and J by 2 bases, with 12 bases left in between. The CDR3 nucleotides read TGTGCCAGCAGCCAGACCCGGGGGAACTATGGCTACACCTTC. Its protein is CASSQTRGNYGYTF.

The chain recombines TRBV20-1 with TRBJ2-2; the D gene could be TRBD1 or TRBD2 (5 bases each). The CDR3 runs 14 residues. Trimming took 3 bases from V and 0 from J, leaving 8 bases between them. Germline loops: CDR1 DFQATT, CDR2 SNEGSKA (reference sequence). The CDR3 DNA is TGCAGTGCTAGTCGGGACCCGAACACCGGGGAGCTGTTTTTT. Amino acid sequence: CSASRDPNTGELFF.

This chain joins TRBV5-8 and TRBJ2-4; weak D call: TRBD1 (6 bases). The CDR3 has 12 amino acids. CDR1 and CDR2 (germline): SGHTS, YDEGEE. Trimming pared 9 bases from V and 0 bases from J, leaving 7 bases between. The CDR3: CANRVAKNIQYF. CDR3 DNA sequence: TGTGCCAACAGGGTAGCCAAAAACATTCAGTACTTC.